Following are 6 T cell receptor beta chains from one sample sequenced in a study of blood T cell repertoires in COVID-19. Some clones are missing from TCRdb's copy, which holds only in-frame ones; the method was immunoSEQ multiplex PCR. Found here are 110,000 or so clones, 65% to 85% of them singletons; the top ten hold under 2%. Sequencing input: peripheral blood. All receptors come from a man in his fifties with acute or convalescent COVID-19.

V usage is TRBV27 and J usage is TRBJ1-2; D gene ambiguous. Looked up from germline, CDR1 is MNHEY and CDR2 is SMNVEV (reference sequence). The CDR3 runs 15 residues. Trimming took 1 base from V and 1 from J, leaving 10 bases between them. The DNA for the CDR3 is TGTGCCAGCAGTTTATGGCGGGAGAGTAACTATGGCTACACCTTC. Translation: CASSLWRESNYGYTF.

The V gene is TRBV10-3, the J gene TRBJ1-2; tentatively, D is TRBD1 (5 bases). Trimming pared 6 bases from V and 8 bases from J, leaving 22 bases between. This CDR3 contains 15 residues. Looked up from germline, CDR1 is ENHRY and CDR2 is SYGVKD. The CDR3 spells CAIRPGETTTRGYTF. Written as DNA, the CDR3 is TGTGCCATCAGACCGGGGGAGACCACTACTCGCGGCTACACCTTC.

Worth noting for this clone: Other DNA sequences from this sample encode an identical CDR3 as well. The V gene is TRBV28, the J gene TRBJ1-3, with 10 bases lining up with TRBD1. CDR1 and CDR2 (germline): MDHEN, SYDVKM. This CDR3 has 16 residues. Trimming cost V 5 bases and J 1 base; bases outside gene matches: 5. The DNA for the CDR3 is TGTGCCAGCAGTACACCGGGACAGGGGTCTGGAAACACCATATATTTT. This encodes CASSTPGQGSGNTIYF. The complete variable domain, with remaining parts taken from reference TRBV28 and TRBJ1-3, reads DVKVTQSSRYLVKRTGEKVFLECVQDMDHENMFWYRQDPGLGLRLIYFSYDVKMKEKGDIPEGYSVSREKKERFSLILESASTNQTSMYLCASSTPGQGSGNTIYFGEGSWLTVV.

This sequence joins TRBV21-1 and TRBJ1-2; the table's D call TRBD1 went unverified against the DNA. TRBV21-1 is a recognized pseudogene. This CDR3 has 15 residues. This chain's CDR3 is CASTKPTGEDYGYTF. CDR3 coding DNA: TGTGCCAGCACTAAACCAACAGGGGAGGACTATGGCTACACCTTC.

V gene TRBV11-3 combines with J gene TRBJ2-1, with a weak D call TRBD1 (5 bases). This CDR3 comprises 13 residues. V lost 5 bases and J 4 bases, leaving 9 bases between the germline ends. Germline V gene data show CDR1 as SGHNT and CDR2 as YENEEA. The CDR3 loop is CASSLAGYNEQFF. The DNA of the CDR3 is TGTGCCAGCAGCCTCGCAGGGTACAATGAGCAGTTCTTC.

CDR3 in DNA: TGTGCCAGCAGTGGGGCAGGGCGGGGAGGCTACACCTTC. Translated: CASSGAGRGGYTF. This chain links TRBV2 with TRBJ1-2, with D possibly TRBD1 on 5 matching bases. Trimming left V 4 bases short and J 8 bases short, with 14 bases between. Germline-derived CDR1 and CDR2 are SNHLY and FYNNEI. CDR3 length: 13 residues.